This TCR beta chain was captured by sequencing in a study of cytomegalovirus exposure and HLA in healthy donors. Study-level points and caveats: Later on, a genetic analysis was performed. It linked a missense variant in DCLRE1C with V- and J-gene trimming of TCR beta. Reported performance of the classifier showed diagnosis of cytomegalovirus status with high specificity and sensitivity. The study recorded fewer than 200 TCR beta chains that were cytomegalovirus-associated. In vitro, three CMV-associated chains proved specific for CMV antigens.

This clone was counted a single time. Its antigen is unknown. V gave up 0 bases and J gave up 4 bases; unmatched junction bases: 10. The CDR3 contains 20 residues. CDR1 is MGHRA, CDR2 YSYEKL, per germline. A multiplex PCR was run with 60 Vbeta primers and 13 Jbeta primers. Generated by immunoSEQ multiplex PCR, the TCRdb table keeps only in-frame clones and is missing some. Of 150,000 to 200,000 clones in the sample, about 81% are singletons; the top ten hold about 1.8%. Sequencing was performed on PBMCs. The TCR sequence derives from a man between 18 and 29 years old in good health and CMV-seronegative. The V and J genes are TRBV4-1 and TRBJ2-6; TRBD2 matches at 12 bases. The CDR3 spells CASSQDPLAGGPVGANVLTF. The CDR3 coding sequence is TGCGCCAGCAGCCAAGATCCCCTAGCGGGAGGGCCGGTCGGGGCCAACGTCCTGACTTTC.